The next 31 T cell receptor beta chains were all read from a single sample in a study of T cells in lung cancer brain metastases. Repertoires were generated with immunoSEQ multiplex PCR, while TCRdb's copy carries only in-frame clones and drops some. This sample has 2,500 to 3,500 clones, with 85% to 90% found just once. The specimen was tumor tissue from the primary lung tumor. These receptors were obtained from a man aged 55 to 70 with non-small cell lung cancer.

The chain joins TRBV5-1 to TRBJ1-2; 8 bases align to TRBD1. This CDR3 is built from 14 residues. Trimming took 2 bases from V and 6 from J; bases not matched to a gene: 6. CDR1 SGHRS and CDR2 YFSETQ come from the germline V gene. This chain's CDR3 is CASSLRTGCNGYTF. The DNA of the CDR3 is TGCGCCAGCAGCTTAAGGACAGGGTGCAATGGCTACACCTTC.

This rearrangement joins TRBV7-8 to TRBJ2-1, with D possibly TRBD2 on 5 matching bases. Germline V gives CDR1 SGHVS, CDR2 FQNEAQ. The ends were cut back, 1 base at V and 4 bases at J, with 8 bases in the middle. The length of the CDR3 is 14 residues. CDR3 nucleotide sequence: TGTGCCAGCAGCTTAGGGGAGCGGTACAATGAGCAGTTCTTC. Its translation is CASSLGERYNEQFF.

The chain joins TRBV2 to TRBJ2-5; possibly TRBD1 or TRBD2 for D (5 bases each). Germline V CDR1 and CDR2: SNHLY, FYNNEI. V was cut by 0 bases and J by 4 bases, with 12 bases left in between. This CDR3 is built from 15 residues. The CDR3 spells CASSEARGRSETQYF. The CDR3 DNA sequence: TGTGCCAGCAGTGAAGCGAGGGGCAGATCAGAGACCCAGTACTTC.

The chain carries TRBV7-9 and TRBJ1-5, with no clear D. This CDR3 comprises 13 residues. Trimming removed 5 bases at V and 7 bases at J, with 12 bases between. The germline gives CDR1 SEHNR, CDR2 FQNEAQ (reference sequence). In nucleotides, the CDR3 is TGTGCCAGCAGCGCGTCGGGCCTCCAGCCCCAGCATTTT. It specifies CASSASGLQPQHF. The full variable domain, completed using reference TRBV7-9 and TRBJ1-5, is DTGVSQNPRHKITKRGQNVTFRCDPISEHNRLYWYRQTLGQGPEFLTYFQNEAQLEKSRLLSDRFSAERPKGSFSTLEIQRTEQGDSAMYLCASSASGLQPQHFGDGTRLSIL.

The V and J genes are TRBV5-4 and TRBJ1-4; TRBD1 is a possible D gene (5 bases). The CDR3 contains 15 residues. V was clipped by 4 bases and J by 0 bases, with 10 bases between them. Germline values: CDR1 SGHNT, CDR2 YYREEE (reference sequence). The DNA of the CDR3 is TGTGCCAGCAGCCATGACAGTGCAACTAATGAAAAACTGTTTTTT. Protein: CASSHDSATNEKLFF.

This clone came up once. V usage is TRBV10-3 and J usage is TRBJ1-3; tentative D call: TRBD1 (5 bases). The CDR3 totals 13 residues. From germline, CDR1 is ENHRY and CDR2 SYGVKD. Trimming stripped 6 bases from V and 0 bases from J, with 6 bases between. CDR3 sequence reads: CAIRQGSGNTIYF. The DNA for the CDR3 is TGTGCCATCAGGCAGGGCTCTGGAAACACCATATATTTT.

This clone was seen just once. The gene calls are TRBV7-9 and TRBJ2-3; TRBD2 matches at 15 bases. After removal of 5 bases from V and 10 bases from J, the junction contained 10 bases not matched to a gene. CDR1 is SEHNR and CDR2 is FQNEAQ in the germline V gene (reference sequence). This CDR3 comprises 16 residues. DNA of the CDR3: TGTGCCAGCAGCCCCTGGACTAGCGGGGGGGCAGACCCGCAGTATTTT. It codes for CASSPWTSGGADPQYF.

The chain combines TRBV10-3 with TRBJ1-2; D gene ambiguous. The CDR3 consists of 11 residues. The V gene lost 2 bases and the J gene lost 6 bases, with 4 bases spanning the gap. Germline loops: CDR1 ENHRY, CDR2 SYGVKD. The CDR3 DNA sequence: TGTGCCATCAGTGAGCCGGATGGCTACACCTTC. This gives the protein CAISEPDGYTF.

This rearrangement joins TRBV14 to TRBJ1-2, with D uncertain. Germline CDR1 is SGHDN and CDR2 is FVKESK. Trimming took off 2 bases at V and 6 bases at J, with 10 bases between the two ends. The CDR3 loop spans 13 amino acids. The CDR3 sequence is CASSQSGIHGYTF. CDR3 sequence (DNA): TGTGCCAGCAGCCAATCGGGGATCCATGGCTACACCTTC.

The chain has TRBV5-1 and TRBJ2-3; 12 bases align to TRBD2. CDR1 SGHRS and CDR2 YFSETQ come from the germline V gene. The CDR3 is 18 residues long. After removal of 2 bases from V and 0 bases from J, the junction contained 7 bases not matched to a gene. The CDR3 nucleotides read TGCGCCAGCAGCTTCCTAGGGACTAGCGGGCCTAGCACAGATACGCAGTATTTT. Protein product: CASSFLGTSGPSTDTQYF.

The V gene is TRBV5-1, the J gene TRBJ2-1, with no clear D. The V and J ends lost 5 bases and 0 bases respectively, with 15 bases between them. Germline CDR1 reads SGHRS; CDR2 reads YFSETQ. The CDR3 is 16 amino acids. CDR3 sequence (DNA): TGCGCCAGCAGTATGACTCCGGATTCCTCCTACAATGAGCAGTTCTTC. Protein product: CASSMTPDSSYNEQFF.

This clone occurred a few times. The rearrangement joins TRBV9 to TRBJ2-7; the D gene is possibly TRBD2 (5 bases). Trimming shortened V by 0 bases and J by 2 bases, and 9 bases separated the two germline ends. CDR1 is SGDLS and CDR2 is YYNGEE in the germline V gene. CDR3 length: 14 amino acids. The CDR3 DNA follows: TGTGCCAGCAGCGTAGAGGACTCTCCCTACGAGCAGTACTTC. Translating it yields CASSVEDSPYEQYF.

The CDR3 region is CASSIRQVPSYEQYF. CDR3 bases: TGTGCCAGTAGTATACGACAGGTTCCGTCCTACGAGCAGTACTTC. This rearrangement joins TRBV19 to TRBJ2-7; TRBD1 might be the D (6 bases). The germline V and J ends were trimmed by 2 bases and 1 base, with 12 bases remaining between them. The CDR3 extends over 15 amino acids. In germline, CDR1 is LNHDA, CDR2 SQIVND (reference sequence).

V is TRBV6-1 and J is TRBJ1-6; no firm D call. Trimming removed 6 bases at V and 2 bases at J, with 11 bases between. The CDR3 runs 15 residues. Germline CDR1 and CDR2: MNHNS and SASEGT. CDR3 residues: CASREEMAYNSPLHF. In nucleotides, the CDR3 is TGTGCCAGCAGGGAGGAGATGGCCTATAATTCACCCCTCCACTTT.

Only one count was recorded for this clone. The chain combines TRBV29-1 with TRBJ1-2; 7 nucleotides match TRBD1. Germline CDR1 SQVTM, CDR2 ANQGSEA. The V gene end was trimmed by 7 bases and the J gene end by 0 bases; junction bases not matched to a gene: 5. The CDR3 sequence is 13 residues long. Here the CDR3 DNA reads TGCAGCGCTAAACAGGGGTCTAACTATGGCTACACCTTC. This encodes CSAKQGSNYGYTF.

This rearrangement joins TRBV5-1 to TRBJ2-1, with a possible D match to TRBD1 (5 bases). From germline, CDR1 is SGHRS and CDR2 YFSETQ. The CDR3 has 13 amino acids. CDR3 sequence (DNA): TGCGCTAGCCGCAGGGATTCGGTTGGTGAGCAGTTCTTC. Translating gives CASRRDSVGEQFF. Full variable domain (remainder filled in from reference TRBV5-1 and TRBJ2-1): KAGVTQTPRYLIKTRGQQVTLSCSPISGHRSVSWYQQTPGQGLQFLFEYFSETQRNKGNFPGRFSGRQFSNSRSEMNVSTLELGDSALYLCASRRDSVGEQFFGPGTRLTVL.

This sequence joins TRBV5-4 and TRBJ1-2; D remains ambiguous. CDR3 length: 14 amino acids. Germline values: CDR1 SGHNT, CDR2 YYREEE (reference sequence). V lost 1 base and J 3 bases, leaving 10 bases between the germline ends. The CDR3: CASSLSAVDYGYTF. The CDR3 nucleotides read TGTGCCAGCAGCTTGTCCGCGGTGGACTATGGCTACACCTTC.

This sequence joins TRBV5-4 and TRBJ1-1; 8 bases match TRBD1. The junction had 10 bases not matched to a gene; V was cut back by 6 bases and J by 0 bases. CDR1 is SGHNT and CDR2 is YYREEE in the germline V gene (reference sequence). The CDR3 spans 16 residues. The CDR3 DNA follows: TGTGCCAGCACTCCAGGGGGCCCTCTTCTGAACACTGAAGCTTTCTTT. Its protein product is CASTPGGPLLNTEAFF. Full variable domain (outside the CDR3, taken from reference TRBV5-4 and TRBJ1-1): ETGVTQSPTHLIKTRGQQVTLRCSSQSGHNTVSWYQQALGQGPQFIFQYYREEENGRGNFPPRFSGLQFPNYSSELNVNALELDDSALYLCASTPGGPLLNTEAFFGQGTRLTVV.

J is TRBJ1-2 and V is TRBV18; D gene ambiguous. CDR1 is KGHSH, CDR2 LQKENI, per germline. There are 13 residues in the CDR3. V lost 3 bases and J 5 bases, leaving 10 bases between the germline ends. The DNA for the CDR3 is TGTGCCAGCTCACCCAACGAACGGTATGGCTACACCTTC. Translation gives CASSPNERYGYTF.

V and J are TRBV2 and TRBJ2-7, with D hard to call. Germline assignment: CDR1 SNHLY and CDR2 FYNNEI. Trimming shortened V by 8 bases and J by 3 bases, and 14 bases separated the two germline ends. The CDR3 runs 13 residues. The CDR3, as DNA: TGTGCCAGCGAGGCTAGTGTTAACTACGAGCAGTACTTC. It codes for CASEASVNYEQYF.

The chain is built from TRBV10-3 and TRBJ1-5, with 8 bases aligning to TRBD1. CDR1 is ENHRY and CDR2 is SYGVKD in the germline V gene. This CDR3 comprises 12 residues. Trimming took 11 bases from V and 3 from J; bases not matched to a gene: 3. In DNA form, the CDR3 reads TGTGCCGGGGGACAGGACAATCAGCCCCAGCATTTT. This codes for CAGGQDNQPQHF.

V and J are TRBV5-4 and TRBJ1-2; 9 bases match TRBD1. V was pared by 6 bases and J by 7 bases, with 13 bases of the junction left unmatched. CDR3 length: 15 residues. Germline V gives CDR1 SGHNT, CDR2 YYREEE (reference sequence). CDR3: CASTSGGTGSFGYTF. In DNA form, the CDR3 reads TGTGCCAGCACCTCTGGGGGGACAGGGAGTTTTGGCTACACCTTC.

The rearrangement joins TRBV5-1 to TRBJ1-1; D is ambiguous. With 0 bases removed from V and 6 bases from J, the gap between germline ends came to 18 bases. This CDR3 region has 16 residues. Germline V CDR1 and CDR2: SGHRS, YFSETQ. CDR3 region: CASSLGQLVNKAEAFF. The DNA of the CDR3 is TGCGCCAGCAGCTTGGGACAATTAGTTAATAAGGCTGAAGCTTTCTTT.

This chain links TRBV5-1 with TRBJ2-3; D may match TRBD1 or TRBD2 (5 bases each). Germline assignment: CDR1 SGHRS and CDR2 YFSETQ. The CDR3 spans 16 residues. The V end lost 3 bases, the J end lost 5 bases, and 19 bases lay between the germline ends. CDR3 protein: CASSSGAALRLDTQYF. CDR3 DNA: TGCGCCAGCAGCTCCGGGGCGGCCCTTCGATTAGATACGCAGTATTTT.

The CDR3 here is CASGLEIGTRNTEAFF. CDR3 nucleotide sequence: TGTGCTAGTGGTTTGGAGATCGGGACGAGGAACACTGAAGCTTTCTTT. The chain recombines TRBV12-5 with TRBJ1-1; tentative D call: TRBD1 (5 bases). Germline-derived CDR1 and CDR2 are LGHNT and FRNRAP. V lost 1 base and J 1 base, leaving 13 bases between the germline ends. There are 16 residues in the CDR3.

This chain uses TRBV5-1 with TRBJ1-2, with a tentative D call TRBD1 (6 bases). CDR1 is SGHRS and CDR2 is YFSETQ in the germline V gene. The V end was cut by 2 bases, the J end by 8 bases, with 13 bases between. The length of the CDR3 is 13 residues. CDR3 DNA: TGCGCCAGCAGCTTCGCACAGGGCTGGGGCTACACCTTC. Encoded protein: CASSFAQGWGYTF.

The CDR3 DNA reads TGCGCCAGTACAGACAGGGACACTGAAGCTTTCTTT. Its protein product is CASTDRDTEAFF. The chain has TRBV5-1 and TRBJ1-1, with TRBD1 identical over 7 bases. V shed 8 bases and J 3 bases; nucleotides not matched to a gene: 4. Germline assignment: CDR1 SGHRS and CDR2 YFSETQ. The CDR3 is 12 residues long.

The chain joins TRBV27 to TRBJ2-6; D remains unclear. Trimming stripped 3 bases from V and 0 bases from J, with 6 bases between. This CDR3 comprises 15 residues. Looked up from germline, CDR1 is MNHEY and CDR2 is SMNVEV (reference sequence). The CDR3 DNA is TGTGCCAGCAGTTTTTGGTCCTCTGGGGCCAACGTCCTGACTTTC. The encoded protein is CASSFWSSGANVLTF.

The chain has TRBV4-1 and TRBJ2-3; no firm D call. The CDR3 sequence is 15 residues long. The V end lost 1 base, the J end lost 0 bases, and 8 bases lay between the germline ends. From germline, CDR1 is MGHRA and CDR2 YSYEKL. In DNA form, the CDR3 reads TGCGCCAGCAGCCAAGGCCCCTGGAGCACAGATACGCAGTATTTT. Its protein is CASSQGPWSTDTQYF.

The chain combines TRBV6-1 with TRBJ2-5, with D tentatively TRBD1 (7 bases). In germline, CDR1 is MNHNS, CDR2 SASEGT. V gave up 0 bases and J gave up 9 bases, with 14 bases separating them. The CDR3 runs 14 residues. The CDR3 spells CASSEASFRGAQYF. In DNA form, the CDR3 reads TGTGCCAGCAGTGAAGCCAGTTTCAGGGGGGCCCAGTACTTC.

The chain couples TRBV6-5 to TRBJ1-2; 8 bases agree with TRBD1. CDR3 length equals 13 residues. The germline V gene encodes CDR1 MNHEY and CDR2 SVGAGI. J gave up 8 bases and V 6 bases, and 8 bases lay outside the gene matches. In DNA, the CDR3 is TGTGCCAGCAGGACGACAGGGGTGAAAGGCTACACCTTC. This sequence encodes CASRTTGVKGYTF.